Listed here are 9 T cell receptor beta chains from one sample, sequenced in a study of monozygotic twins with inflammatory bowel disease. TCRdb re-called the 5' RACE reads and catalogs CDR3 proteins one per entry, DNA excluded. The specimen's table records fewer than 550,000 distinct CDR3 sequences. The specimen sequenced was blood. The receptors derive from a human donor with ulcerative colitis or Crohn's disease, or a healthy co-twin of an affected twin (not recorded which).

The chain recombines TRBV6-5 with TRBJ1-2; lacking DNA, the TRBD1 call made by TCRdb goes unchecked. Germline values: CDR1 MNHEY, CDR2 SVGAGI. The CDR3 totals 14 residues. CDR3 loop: CASSSPFYRSSYTF.

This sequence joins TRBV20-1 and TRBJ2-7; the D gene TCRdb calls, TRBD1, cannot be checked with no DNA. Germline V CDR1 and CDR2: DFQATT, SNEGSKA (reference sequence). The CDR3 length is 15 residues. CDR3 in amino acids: CSARSLAGGPYEQYF.

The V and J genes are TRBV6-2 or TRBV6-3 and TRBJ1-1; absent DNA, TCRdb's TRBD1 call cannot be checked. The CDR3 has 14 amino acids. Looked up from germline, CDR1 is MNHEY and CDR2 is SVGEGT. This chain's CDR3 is CASSGRQGGFEAFF.

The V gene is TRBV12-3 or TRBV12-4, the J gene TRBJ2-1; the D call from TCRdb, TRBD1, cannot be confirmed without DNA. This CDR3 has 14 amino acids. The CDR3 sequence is CASSISGGGNEQFF.

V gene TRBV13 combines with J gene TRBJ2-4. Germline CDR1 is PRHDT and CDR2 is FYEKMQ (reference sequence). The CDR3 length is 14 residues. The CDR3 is CASSLVLGKNIQYF.

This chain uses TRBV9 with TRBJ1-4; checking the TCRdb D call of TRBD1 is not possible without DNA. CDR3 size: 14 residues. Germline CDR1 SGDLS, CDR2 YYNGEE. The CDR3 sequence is CASSSRTGGEKLFF.

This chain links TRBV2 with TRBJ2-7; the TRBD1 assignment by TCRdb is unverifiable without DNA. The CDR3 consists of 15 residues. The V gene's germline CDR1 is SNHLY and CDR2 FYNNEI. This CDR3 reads CASSESATGVYEQYF.

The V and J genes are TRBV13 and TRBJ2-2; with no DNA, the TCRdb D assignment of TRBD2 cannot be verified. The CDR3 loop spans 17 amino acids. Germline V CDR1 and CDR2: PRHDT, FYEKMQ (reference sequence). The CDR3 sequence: CASSLEGLAENTGELFF.

CDR3 sequence: CASSSFGSGNYNEQFF. The V and J genes are TRBV7-2 and TRBJ2-1; without DNA, the TCRdb call of TRBD2 cannot be checked. Germline-derived CDR1 and CDR2 are SGHTA and FQGNSA. This CDR3 has 16 amino acids.